A single sample gave rise to the 2 T cell receptor beta chains below, sequenced in a study of beta chain features in type 1 diabetes. The study's findings and limits: Within each of all four CD4+ subsets, Type 1 diabetes patients had TCRB CDR3s that were moderately but significantly shorter.

Expressed TCRB transcripts got sequenced, as all isolated RNA was reverse transcribed. Assay: immunoSEQ multiplex PCR; the TCRdb copy retains only in-frame clones and omits some. This table holds hundreds of thousands of clones, around an eighth found once. These TCRs' antigens remain unknown. Material for sequencing was naive CD4+ T cells from blood. All receptors come from a man younger than 35 with type 1 diabetes.

This clone has more than one count but fewer than ten. The chain uses TRBV6-1 and TRBJ2-7; D gene ambiguous. V lost 4 bases to trimming and J lost 0 bases, with 16 bases between them. Germline-derived CDR1 and CDR2 are MNHNS and SASEGT. The CDR3 has 16 residues. CDR3 coding DNA: TGTGCCAGCAGTGGGGCGAGCATAACCTTCTCCTACGAGCAGTACTTC. Translation gives CASSGASITFSYEQYF.

The V and J genes are TRBV30 and TRBJ2-5; D is tentatively TRBD1 or TRBD2 (5 bases each). V lost 1 base to trimming and J lost 13 bases, with 16 bases between them. Germline V gene data show CDR1 as GTSNPN and CDR2 as SVGIG (reference sequence). This CDR3 is built from 12 residues. The CDR3 reads CAWSGAGGRGYF. The CDR3, as DNA: TGTGCCTGGAGTGGTGCTGGGGGACGGGGGTACTTC.